The text below deals with one T cell receptor beta chain. Its cognate antigen is unknown. The assay was immunoSEQ multiplex PCR, and TCRdb's table has in-frame clones only and misses some. Of roughly 850,000 clones in the sample, around 96% were seen once. Selected positively for CCR7 and CD45RO-negative, naive CD8 cells excluded terminally differentiated effector memory CD45RA+ cells. There are 15 residues in the CDR3. Germline assignment: CDR1 LNHNV and CDR2 YYDKDF (reference sequence). The V end was cut by 3 bases, the J end by 7 bases, with 18 bases between. This entry is derived from a study of shared clonotypes between healthy human individuals. Study context: The people who gave samples were two women and three men aged 18 to 49. Overall study results and limits: Naive subsets tended to show greater estimated richness than memory subsets. Across a few donors, naive CD4 shared roughly 5.1%, naive CD8 over 3%, memory CD4 more than 2%, memory CD8 0.4% to 0.5%. Only blood was sampled; tissue repertoires likely differ.

V usage is TRBV15 and J usage is TRBJ2-5; maybe TRBD2 (5 bases). This receptor was taken from a man aged 30 to 45 in good health. The sample taken for sequencing was naive CD8+ T cells sorted from blood. CDR3 sequence reads: CATSSLGSTEGTQYF. The CDR3 DNA reads as TGTGCCACCAGCAGCCTAGGGAGTACAGAGGGGACCCAGTACTTC.